A single sample gave rise to the 19 T cell receptor beta chains below, sequenced in a study of blood T cell repertoires in COVID-19. The table came from immunoSEQ multiplex PCR; TCRdb's copy has only in-frame clones and leaves some out. The profile shows about 88,000 clones, roughly 84% of them singletons. The specimen was peripheral blood. These receptors were obtained from a woman aged 80 or older with acute or convalescent COVID-19.

Points on this clone: This sample includes further DNA sequences coding for the same CDR3. The J gene is TRBJ1-4, the V gene TRBV29-1, with 9 positions matching TRBD1. This CDR3 has 12 residues. Germline CDR1 is SQVTM and CDR2 is ANQGSEA. V lost 6 bases to trimming and J lost 8 bases; unmatched junction nucleotides: 4. This CDR3 is CSVRTGVEKLFF. CDR3 nucleotide sequence: TGCAGCGTGAGGACAGGGGTCGAAAAACTGTTTTTT.

The count of this clone is one. The chain joins TRBV4-3 to TRBJ2-1; a weak D match, TRBD2 (5 bases). The CDR3 contains 17 residues. V lost 0 bases, J lost 1 base, and 13 bases lay in between. Looked up from germline, CDR1 is LGHNA and CDR2 is YSLEER. The CDR3, as DNA: TGCGCCAGCAGCCAAGACCCGGAGGCTCCATCCTACAATGAGCAGTTCTTC. Translating it yields CASSQDPEAPSYNEQFF.

The genes are TRBV10-3 and TRBJ1-6; no reliable D call. The CDR3 has 13 amino acids. The germline V gene has CDR1 ENHRY and CDR2 SYGVKD. V dropped 2 bases and J dropped 6 bases, with 5 bases sitting between them. CDR3 nucleotide sequence: TGTGCCATCAGTGAGATCGGTAATTCACCCCTCCACTTT. This encodes CAISEIGNSPLHF.

V is TRBV3-1 (or the pseudogene TRBV3-2) and J is TRBJ1-1; 9 bases agree with TRBD1. V lost 1 base to trimming and J lost 1 base; unmatched junction nucleotides: 4. Germline assignment: CDR1 LGHDT and CDR2 YNNKEL (reference sequence). The CDR3 runs 16 residues. The CDR3 nucleotides read TGTGCCAGCAGCCAAGTTCTACAGGGGGCGAACACTGAAGCTTTCTTT. This codes for CASSQVLQGANTEAFF.

The CDR3 region is CATSDFTGNKRISSYEQYF. Written as DNA, the CDR3 is TGTGCCACCAGTGATTTTACAGGGAACAAGCGAATTAGCTCCTACGAGCAGTACTTC. The V call is TRBV24-1, the J call TRBJ2-7, with a possible D match to TRBD1 (6 bases). Germline loops: CDR1 KGHDR, CDR2 SFDVKD. Trimming left V 1 base short and J 0 bases short, with 21 bases between. This CDR3 region has 19 residues.

V and J are TRBV7-2 and TRBJ2-5; D is unresolved. CDR1 is SGHTA, CDR2 FQGNSA, per germline. V was trimmed by 1 base and J by 5 bases, leaving 14 bases between them. This CDR3 is 15 amino acids long. CDR3 sequence: CASSLEMRLSETQYF. The CDR3 coding sequence is TGTGCCAGCAGCTTAGAGATGAGGTTGAGTGAGACCCAGTACTTC.

The chain combines TRBV7-2 with TRBJ2-7; 7 bases line up with TRBD2. The CDR3 runs to 16 residues. J lost 2 bases, V lost 5 bases, and 12 bases had no gene match. Germline loops: CDR1 SGHTA, CDR2 FQGNSA. The CDR3 region is CASSPFGLAVPYEQYF. CDR3 coding DNA: TGTGCCAGCAGCCCGTTCGGCCTAGCGGTCCCCTACGAGCAGTACTTC.

The chain uses TRBV28 and TRBJ2-7; a possible D gene is TRBD2 (6 bases). Germline V CDR1 and CDR2: MDHEN, SYDVKM. This CDR3 is 13 amino acids long. Deletions cut 7 bases from V and 4 bases from J, with 14 bases between. The CDR3 here is CASTSSVGYEQYF. The CDR3 nucleotides are TGTGCCAGCACCTCTAGCGTGGGGTACGAGCAGTACTTC.

The V gene is TRBV5-1, the J gene TRBJ1-4; the D gene is possibly TRBD1 (5 bases). CDR3 size: 15 residues. The V gene lost 4 bases and the J gene lost 0 bases, with 10 bases spanning the gap. Germline V gene lookup returns CDR1 SGHRS and CDR2 YFSETQ. The CDR3: CASSMTEATNEKLFF. The CDR3 coding sequence is TGCGCCAGCAGCATGACAGAAGCAACTAATGAAAAACTGTTTTTT.

CDR3 loop: CAFSAFQGADTQYF. The CDR3 nucleotides are TGTGCCTTTTCGGCCTTCCAGGGGGCAGATACGCAGTATTTT. The V call is TRBV30, the J call TRBJ2-3, with 7 bases that match TRBD1. The trim removed 7 bases at V and 4 bases at J, leaving 11 bases unmatched. This CDR3 comprises 14 residues. The germline V gene encodes CDR1 GTSNPN and CDR2 SVGIG (reference sequence).

The chain carries TRBV5-4 and TRBJ1-6, with D maybe TRBD1 (6 bases). Trimming stripped 5 bases from V and 8 bases from J, with 17 bases between. From germline, CDR1 is SGHNT and CDR2 YYREEE (reference sequence). CDR3 length equals 15 residues. The CDR3 DNA is TGTGCCAGCAGTCTACAGGGATTAGGGGATTCACCCCTCCACTTT. Its translation: CASSLQGLGDSPLHF. The entire variable domain, with the rest obtained from reference TRBV5-4 and TRBJ1-6, is as follows: ETGVTQSPTHLIKTRGQQVTLRCSSQSGHNTVSWYQQALGQGPQFIFQYYREEENGRGNFPPRFSGLQFPNYSSELNVNALELDDSALYLCASSLQGLGDSPLHFGNGTRLTVT.

The chain employs TRBV24-1 and TRBJ1-2, with 9 bases lining up with TRBD1. CDR3 length: 14 residues. Germline values: CDR1 KGHDR, CDR2 SFDVKD. V lost 4 bases, J lost 8 bases, and 7 bases stayed unmatched. This chain's CDR3 is CATSDSGQGAGYTF. The CDR3 DNA reads as TGTGCCACCAGTGACTCGGGACAGGGTGCGGGCTACACCTTC.

The V and J genes are TRBV28 and TRBJ1-4; 8 bases are shared with TRBD1. The V gene's germline CDR1 is MDHEN and CDR2 SYDVKM. This CDR3 is built from 13 residues. Germline trimming cut 5 bases from V and 7 bases from J; bases unmatched to any gene: 3. CDR3 sequence reads: CASSNTGGEKLFF. The DNA of the CDR3 is TGTGCCAGCAGTAATACAGGGGGTGAAAAACTGTTTTTT. Looking up the rest from reference TRBV28 and TRBJ1-4 gives the full variable domain: DVKVTQSSRYLVKRTGEKVFLECVQDMDHENMFWYRQDPGLGLRLIYFSYDVKMKEKGDIPEGYSVSREKKERFSLILESASTNQTSMYLCASSNTGGEKLFFGSGTQLSVL.

This clone came up once. The V and J genes are TRBV9 and TRBJ2-7; D unclear. Germline lookup yields CDR1 SGDLS and CDR2 YYNGEE. The CDR3 length is 17 residues. Deletions cut 0 bases from V and 1 base from J, with 17 bases between. As DNA, the CDR3 is TGTGCCAGCAGCGTAGCTCTGTCCCAGCGATTATCCTACGAGCAGTACTTC. Translation: CASSVALSQRLSYEQYF.

This clone appeared once. This chain joins TRBV7-9 and TRBJ1-1; D gene unclear. The CDR3 is 13 amino acids. Germline V gives CDR1 SEHNR, CDR2 FQNEAQ (reference sequence). The V end lost 1 base, the J end lost 5 bases, and 8 bases lay between the germline ends. In DNA, the CDR3 is TGTGCCAGCAGCTTAGACCCACGGACTGAAGCTTTCTTT. This gives the protein CASSLDPRTEAFF.

The chain uses TRBV18 and TRBJ2-7, with D unresolved. From germline, CDR1 is KGHSH and CDR2 LQKENI. The V end was cut by 2 bases, the J end by 2 bases, with 10 bases between. There are 14 residues in the CDR3. The CDR3 coding sequence is TGTGCCAGCTCACCAAATTCAGTTACCTACGAGCAGTACTTC. It translates to CASSPNSVTYEQYF. Variable domain in full (rest from reference TRBV18 and TRBJ2-7): NAGVMQNPRHLVRRRGQEARLRCSPMKGHSHVYWYRQLPEEGLKFMVYLQKENIIDESGMPKERFSAEFPKEGPSILRIQQVVRGDSAAYFCASSPNSVTYEQYFGPGTRLTVT.

This chain connects TRBV30 to TRBJ2-1; 8 nucleotides agree with TRBD2. The CDR3 is made up of 14 amino acids. The V gene end was trimmed by 5 bases and the J gene end by 5 bases; junction bases not matched to a gene: 8. Germline assignment: CDR1 GTSNPN and CDR2 SVGIG (reference sequence). Written as DNA, the CDR3 is TGTGCCTGGGCCCCAGCGGGGGTCGACAATGAGCAGTTCTTC. It codes for CAWAPAGVDNEQFF.

The rearrangement links TRBV5-1 to TRBJ2-2; D may be TRBD1 (6 bases). Trimming took 4 bases from V and 7 from J, leaving 11 bases between them. There are 13 residues in the CDR3. Germline V lookup: CDR1 SGHRS, CDR2 YFSETQ. The CDR3 is CASSPGQNGELFF. The CDR3 bases are TGCGCCAGCAGCCCAGGACAGAACGGGGAGCTGTTTTTT.

The chain carries TRBV20-1 and TRBJ2-3; a weak D match, TRBD1 (5 bases). CDR1 is DFQATT, CDR2 SNEGSKA, per germline (reference sequence). Trimming removed 3 bases from V and 2 bases from J, with 12 bases in between. The CDR3 length is 14 residues. CDR3 residues: CSASQDSSTDTQYF. The CDR3 nucleotides are TGCAGTGCTAGTCAAGACAGCTCCACAGATACGCAGTATTTT.